This entry describes one TCR beta chain. The antigen remains undetermined. Repertoires were generated with immunoSEQ multiplex PCR, while TCRdb's copy carries only in-frame clones and drops some. Altogether 35,000 to 45,000 clones are present, 81% being singletons, with the ten largest covering about an eighth. Time point meaning: week 5, during vaccination. Vaccine doses each comprised 300 ug of mutant IDH1 20-mer peptide, with topical imiquimod. The donors' diagnosis was new WHO grade 3 or 4 astrocytoma that was IDH1-mutant and ATRX-lost. Losses at the gene ends were 7 bases for V and 5 bases for J; bases not matched to a gene: 23. Germline V gives CDR1 LNHDA, CDR2 SQIVND (reference sequence). CDR3 length equals 19 residues. The data are from a study of a mutant IDH1 vaccine in newly diagnosed glioma. Across the whole study: Administration of eight vaccinations to patients took place in weeks 1, 3, 5, 7, 11, 15, 19, 23. Antecedent treatment encompassed radiotherapy, temozolomide, or their combination; the majority received both.

This sample comprised PBMCs, obtained from a glioma patient whose treatment included an IDH1 peptide vaccine. This clonotype was sampled from a man aged 50 to 59 with glioma. The chain has TRBV19 and TRBJ2-7, with TRBD2 identical over 10 bases. The CDR3 is CASTPGLAGALGGAHEQYF. In DNA form, the CDR3 reads TGTGCCAGTACTCCGGGGCTAGCGGGGGCCCTGGGCGGGGCCCACGAGCAGTACTTC.